This TCR beta chain was sequenced during a study of beta chain features in type 1 diabetes listed by TCRdb under 2018. Background for the entire study: No differences in mean age, gender distribution, total cell number or subset yield were found between patients and healthy donors. Across all samples, roughly 110,000,000 sorted cells were examined, and cell number per subset correlated strongly with RNA yield. The study compared TCRB repertoires of sorted circulating CD4+ T cell subsets between recently diagnosed type 1 diabetes patients and matched healthy donors. Regulatory and stem cell-like memory subsets were isolated from only 8 patients and roughly 8 healthy donors, whereas naive and central memory subsets came from all 28 donors.

Between the V and J ends, shortened by 3 bases and 2 bases respectively, the junction contains 2 bases. Via the germline V gene, CDR1 is SGDLS and CDR2 YYNGEE. From its cysteine to its phenylalanine, the CDR3 spans 11 amino acids. CDR3 DNA only is kept here, 33 bases in frame from base 1. Paper-wide results and their limitations: At VDJ recombination sites, type 1 diabetes patients had fewer insertions and more deleted nucleotides, which implies abnormalities in thymic rearrangement. In all four CD4+ subsets, TCRB CDR3 length was moderately but significantly shorter in type 1 diabetes patients. Because cDNA rather than genomic DNA was sequenced, highly expressing activated cells could have been over-represented, although no difference in activation and CD3 levels was found between groups. HLA sub-analyses involved small numbers of individuals, so any influence of HLA type on TCRB rearrangement remained unresolved. Shorter templates might have been favored by PCR, but patient and control samples were amplified and corrected together, so both groups would have been affected equally by any skew. The naive, central memory and regulatory TCRB repertoires appeared to resemble one another more closely among patients than among healthy donors.

This clone was found a few times. This receptor's antigen is unknown. The input lacks base qualities; no much larger clone sits a single base away. From each donor, a single peripheral blood sample of 100 to 150 mL on average was drawn into heparinised tubes. A BD FACSAria II was used to sort naive, central memory, regulatory and stem cell-like memory CD4+ T cells with a panel that included CD45RO, CCR7, CD25, CD127, CD95 and CD27. Purity was above 95% for every sorted population. PBMCs were isolated immediately by Lymphoprep density gradient centrifugation and stained directly without culture. Samples were stained and sorted in pairs, with one healthy donor and one patient per experiment, so that batch effects were minimized. All of the isolated RNA was reverse transcribed with the High Capacity cDNA Reverse Transcription Kit, so expressed TCRB transcripts were sequenced. Deep immunoSEQ sequencing was applied to naive, central memory and regulatory T cell samples, giving an average of roughly 3.5 million total reads per sample. Sorted cells were lysed in RLT buffer, and RNA was extracted using DNase-treated RNeasy Micro or Mini kits according to cell number. To prevent cross-contamination, each cell subset was processed individually, whereas patient and healthy donor samples were processed jointly. Using the immunoSEQ multiplex PCR, TCRB sequences were amplified from cDNA into 87-bp fragments spanning the CDR3 region. The amplicons were sequenced using the Illumina HiSeq platform. Turning to the authors' computational methods: Synthetic template baselines were used to correct PCR bias computationally, reads within Hamming distance 2 were collapsed, and singletons that could not be merged were discarded. Reads were aligned against IMGT so that V, D and J genes, CDR3 length and insertions or deletions at six rearrangement sites could be assigned. Within each subset, clonotype counts were normalized to sorted cell number, after which true diversity and Gini coefficients were computed with the tcR R package. Repertoire sharing was quantified using the overlap coefficient calculated on TCRB nucleotide sequences. Out-of-frame TCRB sequences from naive cells were analyzed to stand in for the pre-selection repertoire. The source is immuneACCESS, and TCRdb retained only in-frame sequences with V and J called. Part of the clones is not carried over; for the studies checked, unresolved V genes explain less than half of this, and the remainder is unexplained. The V and J calls and clone size were taken over from that table, and D and trimming were inferred from the DNA. The sample table holds about 350,000 clones, of which around 20% were seen once. The ten biggest clones cover around 0.045% of the sample.

The specimen sequenced was naive CD4+ T cells from blood. In light of the paper, this sample's cell subset or site label describes: true naive CD4+ T cells. Here the chain combines TRBV9 and TRBJ1-2, with the D gene not clear enough to name. The receptor was derived from a woman under 30 in good health. The sequenced DNA is TGTGCCAGCAGCGCGAACTATGGCTACACCTTC. Protein translation: CASSANYGYTF.